This T cell receptor (beta chain) was recovered during a study of prognosis after radiotherapy for stage I lung cancer. Study-wide background: The patient group consisted of over 10 men and roughly 6 women whose ages spanned about 50 to 95, median roughly 75 years.

The patients, a group without prior chemotherapy, radiotherapy or other malignancies, were all node-negative on CT and PET/CT. Genomic DNA yielded TCR beta CDR3, amplified by two-round multiplex PCR. Gene-specific TRBV and TRBJ primers were used in PCR round one. TCRdb re-analysed the multiplex PCR reads in MiXCR, keeping a single row per CDR3 protein. The sample carries more than 11,000 distinct CDR3 sequences, approximately 33% recorded once. This clonotype was found many times. Trimming left V 3 bases short and J 7 bases short, with 16 bases between. Germline V gene data show CDR1 as SGHTA and CDR2 as FQGTGA. The CDR3 has 14 amino acids.

The TCR originated in a donor older than 45 with non-small cell lung cancer. The V call is TRBV7-3, the J call TRBJ2-7; weak D call: TRBD1 (6 bases). Sequenced material: PBMCs, taken before or after stereotactic body radiation therapy (not recorded which). DNA for the CDR3: TGTGCCAGCAGCTTTGATACAGGGTATGGGGAGCAGTACTTC. This codes for CASSFDTGYGEQYF.